What follows describes a single T cell receptor beta chain. TCRdb's table, derived via immunoSEQ multiplex PCR, lists solely in-frame clones and lacks some. Of tens of thousands of clones detected, roughly nine tenths appear once; the ten largest clones hold 5.3%. J gave up 0 bases and V 2 bases, and 6 bases lay outside the gene matches. The germline V gene has CDR1 LGHNA and CDR2 YNFKEQ. The CDR3 is made up of 16 amino acids. This sample is drawn from a study of T cell responses to AZD1222 COVID-19 vaccine. The chain carries TRBV4-2 and TRBJ1-1; 7 bases match TRBD1. Material: peripheral blood, obtained 28 days after the second AZD1222 dose. This receptor was taken from an adult who received the AZD1222 COVID-19 vaccine. For the CDR3, the DNA is TGTGCCAGCAGCCAACCGACAGGGAGCATGAACACTGAAGCTTTCTTT. This encodes CASSQPTGSMNTEAFF.